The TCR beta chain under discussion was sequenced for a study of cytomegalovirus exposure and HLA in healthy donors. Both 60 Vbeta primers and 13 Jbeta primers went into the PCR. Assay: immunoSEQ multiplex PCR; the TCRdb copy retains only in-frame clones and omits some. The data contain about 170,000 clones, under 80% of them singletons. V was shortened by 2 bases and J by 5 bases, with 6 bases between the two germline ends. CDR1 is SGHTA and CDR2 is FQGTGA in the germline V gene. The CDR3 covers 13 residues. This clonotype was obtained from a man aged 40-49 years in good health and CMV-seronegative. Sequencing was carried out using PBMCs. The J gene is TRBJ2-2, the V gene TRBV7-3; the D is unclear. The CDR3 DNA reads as TGTGCCAGCAGCTTACCCCAGACCGGGGAGCTGTTTTTT. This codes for CASSLPQTGELFF.